Listed here are 30 T cell receptor beta chains from one sample, sequenced in a study of CXCR3-negative and CXCR3-positive naive CD8 T cells. It was by 5' RACE with UMI labels that the TRB cDNA libraries were prepared. Reanalyzing the 5' RACE reads, TCRdb keeps one entry per CDR3 protein, without DNA. The table for this sample gives fewer than 60,000 distinct CDR3 sequences. Sequencing was carried out using memory CD8+ T cells from blood. The receptors originated from a human donor in good health. Some clones in this sample may be carry-over from other donors' samples.

The genes are TRBV7-2 and TRBJ2-3; TCRdb outputs TRBD1, but without DNA this stays unchecked. Germline V CDR1 and CDR2: SGHTA, FQGNSA. The CDR3 has 16 amino acids. CDR3 region: CASSLPRDTSSDTQYF. Together with reference TRBV7-2 and TRBJ2-3, the CDR3 gives the full variable domain: GAGVSQSPSNKVTEKGKDVELRCDPISGHTALYWYRQSLGQGLEFLIYFQGNSAPDKSGLPSDRFSAERTGGSVSTLTIQRTQQEDSAVYLCASSLPRDTSSDTQYFGPGTRLTVL.

V usage is TRBV6-5 and J usage is TRBJ2-3; without DNA, the TCRdb call of TRBD1 cannot be checked. The germline gives CDR1 MNHEY, CDR2 SVGAGI. There are 22 residues in the CDR3. The CDR3 spells CASSYPRVSGTGGKLGTDTQYF.

This chain connects TRBV19 to TRBJ1-1. The length of the CDR3 is 13 residues. Germline V gene sequence: CDR1 LNHDA, CDR2 SQIVND (reference sequence). The CDR3 protein is CASSMGKNTEAFF. Looking up the rest from reference TRBV19 and TRBJ1-1 gives the full variable domain: DGGITQSPKYLFRKEGQNVTLSCEQNLNHDAMYWYRQDPGQGLRLIYYSQIVNDFQKGDIAEGYSVSREKKESFPLTVTSAQKNPTAFYLCASSMGKNTEAFFGQGTRLTVV.

The chain couples TRBV6-2 or TRBV6-3 to TRBJ2-2; TCRdb's D call of TRBD2 is untestable without DNA. Looked up from germline, CDR1 is MNHEY and CDR2 is SVGEGT. The CDR3 loop spans 17 amino acids. CDR3 residues: CASSYSVEGPNTGELFF.

The V gene is TRBV29-1, the J gene TRBJ2-2. Germline V lookup: CDR1 SQVTM, CDR2 ANQGSEA. The CDR3 sequence is 14 residues long. CDR3 in amino acids: CSVEFGVNTGELFF.

The chain combines TRBV29-1 with TRBJ2-7; TCRdb's assignment of TRBD1 cannot be checked, as there is no DNA. The CDR3 runs to 11 residues. Germline CDR1 and CDR2: SQVTM and ANQGSEA. The CDR3 here is CSVVYDSEQYF.

This chain uses TRBV29-1 with TRBJ2-7. The CDR3 contains 13 residues. Germline CDR1 is SQVTM and CDR2 is ANQGSEA. The CDR3 is CSVVERTSYEQYF.

This chain connects TRBV19 to TRBJ1-5; TCRdb calls TRBD1, which cannot be checked without DNA. Germline V gene data show CDR1 as LNHDA and CDR2 as SQIVND (reference sequence). The CDR3 extends over 18 amino acids. This CDR3 reads CASTTRDRGYLDNQPQHF.

The J gene is TRBJ2-1, the V gene TRBV9; checking the TCRdb D call of TRBD2 is not possible without DNA. The CDR3 extends over 17 amino acids. Germline lookup yields CDR1 SGDLS and CDR2 YYNGEE. The CDR3 reads CASSGPISGGDNNEQFF.

The V gene is TRBV6-6, the J gene TRBJ2-5; TCRdb proposes TRBD1, but this gene call is untestable without DNA. The CDR3 is 16 residues long. In germline, CDR1 is MNHNY, CDR2 SVGAGI (reference sequence). The CDR3 here is CASSYPWTGGEETQYF.

This chain uses TRBV7-9 with TRBJ2-5. The CDR3 has 13 residues. From germline, CDR1 is SEHNR and CDR2 FQNEAQ (reference sequence). Here the CDR3 reads CASSPSEQETQYF. Complete variable domain (other parts from reference TRBV7-9 and TRBJ2-5): DTGVSQNPRHKITKRGQNVTFRCDPISEHNRLYWYRQTLGQGPEFLTYFQNEAQLEKSRLLSDRFSAERPKGSFSTLEIQRTEQGDSAMYLCASSPSEQETQYFGPGTRLLVL.

The rearrangement joins TRBV7-2 to TRBJ2-3; TCRdb selects TRBD2, and the lack of DNA leaves this call unchecked. The CDR3 covers 15 residues. The germline gives CDR1 SGHTA, CDR2 FQGNSA. The CDR3 sequence: CASNEAGGPIDTQYF.

V and J are TRBV6-2 or TRBV6-3 and TRBJ1-1. CDR1 is MNHEY, CDR2 SVGEGT, per germline. This CDR3 is built from 16 residues. CDR3 amino acids: CASSYSVLGMNTEAFF.

CDR3 residues: CASSPLPGQGTDTQYF. The J gene is TRBJ2-3, the V gene TRBV19; TCRdb lists TRBD1, though no DNA is available to test this call. This CDR3 is 16 amino acids long. Germline-derived CDR1 and CDR2 are LNHDA and SQIVND (reference sequence).

The chain joins TRBV7-9 to TRBJ1-5; the TCRdb call, TRBD1, lacks DNA for checking. Germline assignment: CDR1 SEHNR and CDR2 FQNEAQ (reference sequence). The CDR3 runs to 13 residues. The CDR3 loop reads CASSLTGDQPQHF.

V gene TRBV21-1 combines with J gene TRBJ2-1. TRBV21-1 is tagged as a pseudogene. This CDR3 has 13 amino acids. The CDR3 reads CASRGSSYNEQFF.

This clonotype is deemed medium-sized by its frequency. This chain connects TRBV29-1 to TRBJ2-5; no DNA is available, so the TRBD1 call from TCRdb remains unchecked. CDR1 and CDR2 (germline): SQVTM, ANQGSEA. The CDR3 is made up of 14 amino acids. The CDR3 reads CSVVAWGKQETQYF.

The chain is built from TRBV10-3 and TRBJ2-2. This CDR3 comprises 16 residues. Germline-derived CDR1 and CDR2 are ENHRY and SYGVKD. The CDR3 loop is CAISEPGLTNTGELFF.

The chain is built from TRBV15 and TRBJ2-7; TCRdb's D call, TRBD2, is unchecked because there is no DNA. The germline V gene encodes CDR1 LNHNV and CDR2 YYDKDF (reference sequence). The CDR3 runs to 20 residues. The chain's CDR3 is CATSRDGPISTQVGTYEQYF. Together with reference TRBV15 and TRBJ2-7, the CDR3 gives the full variable domain: DAMVIQNPRYQVTQFGKPVTLSCSQTLNHNVMYWYQQKSSQAPKLLFHYYDKDFNNEADTPDNFQSRRPNTSFCFLDIRSPGLGDTAMYLCATSRDGPISTQVGTYEQYFGPGTRLTVT.

V and J are TRBV12-3 or TRBV12-4 and TRBJ2-5; lacking DNA, the TRBD1 call made by TCRdb goes unchecked. This CDR3 contains 14 residues. The CDR3 loop is CASSSTDYQETQYF.

This chain links TRBV29-1 with TRBJ2-7. This CDR3 spans 14 amino acids. Germline lookup yields CDR1 SQVTM and CDR2 ANQGSEA. The CDR3 sequence is CSVETRELPYEQYF.

This rearrangement joins TRBV7-9 to TRBJ1-1; the TCRdb D gene call, TRBD1, has no DNA to confirm it. This CDR3 has 13 amino acids. CDR1 is SEHNR and CDR2 is FQNEAQ in the germline V gene (reference sequence). CDR3 amino acids: CASSPGQNTEAFF.

The V and J genes are TRBV7-9 and TRBJ2-1; TCRdb's D call, TRBD2, is unchecked because there is no DNA. Germline V CDR1 and CDR2: SEHNR, FQNEAQ (reference sequence). This CDR3 region has 17 residues. The CDR3 here is CASSRTSGSPSYNEQFF.

The chain recombines TRBV19 with TRBJ1-1; TCRdb's D call of TRBD1 is untestable without DNA. Looked up from germline, CDR1 is LNHDA and CDR2 is SQIVND (reference sequence). CDR3 length equals 13 residues. The CDR3: CASSPTGNTEAFF.

This sequence joins TRBV20-1 and TRBJ2-5; there is no DNA to check the TCRdb D call of TRBD1. Germline CDR1 DFQATT, CDR2 SNEGSKA (reference sequence). The length of the CDR3 is 14 residues. Here the CDR3 reads CSAHTRDGEETQYF.

The gene calls are TRBV7-9 and TRBJ2-1; TCRdb gives TRBD2 as the D gene, but with no DNA this cannot be confirmed. This CDR3 spans 11 amino acids. The germline V gene has CDR1 SEHNR and CDR2 FQNEAQ (reference sequence). CDR3 amino acids: CASSRGDEQFF.

The chain uses TRBV6-5 and TRBJ1-1; TCRdb picks TRBD1, but there is no DNA to check that call. The CDR3 runs to 15 residues. Germline CDR1 reads MNHEY; CDR2 reads SVGAGI. This chain's CDR3 is CASSYDSPVDTEAFF.

The genes are TRBV7-9 and TRBJ2-3; the D gene TCRdb calls, TRBD1, cannot be checked with no DNA. This CDR3 comprises 13 residues. The germline gives CDR1 SEHNR, CDR2 FQNEAQ (reference sequence). CDR3 sequence reads: CASSYGGPDTQYF. The variable domain in full, completed from reference TRBV7-9 and TRBJ2-3, reads DTGVSQNPRHKITKRGQNVTFRCDPISEHNRLYWYRQTLGQGPEFLTYFQNEAQLEKSRLLSDRFSAERPKGSFSTLEIQRTEQGDSAMYLCASSYGGPDTQYFGPGTRLTVL.

J is TRBJ2-6 and V is TRBV5-1. There are 15 residues in the CDR3. Germline V gene data show CDR1 as SGHRS and CDR2 as YFSETQ. The CDR3 here is CASSSDHSGANVLTF.

The V and J genes are TRBV6-5 and TRBJ2-5; lacking DNA, the TRBD2 call made by TCRdb goes unchecked. The CDR3 consists of 14 residues. Germline V gene lookup returns CDR1 MNHEY and CDR2 SVGAGI. CDR3 loop: CASSTSGSQATQYF.